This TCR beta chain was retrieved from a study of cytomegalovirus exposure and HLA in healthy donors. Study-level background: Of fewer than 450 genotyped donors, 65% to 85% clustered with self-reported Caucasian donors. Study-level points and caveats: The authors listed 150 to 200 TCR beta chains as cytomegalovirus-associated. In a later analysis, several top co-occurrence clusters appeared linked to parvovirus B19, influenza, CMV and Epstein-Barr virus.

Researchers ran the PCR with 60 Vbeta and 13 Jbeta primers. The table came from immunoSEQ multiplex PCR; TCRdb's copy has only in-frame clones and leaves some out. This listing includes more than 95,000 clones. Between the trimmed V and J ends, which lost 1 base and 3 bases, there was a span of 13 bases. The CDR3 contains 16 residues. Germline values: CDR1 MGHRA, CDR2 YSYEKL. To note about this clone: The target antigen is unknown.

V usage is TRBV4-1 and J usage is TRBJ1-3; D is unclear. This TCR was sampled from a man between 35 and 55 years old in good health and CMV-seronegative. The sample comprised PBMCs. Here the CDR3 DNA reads TGCGCCAGCAGCCAAGTTATCTCACCAGATGGAAACACCATATATTTT. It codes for CASSQVISPDGNTIYF.